The 19 T cell receptor beta chains below come from one sample, sequenced in a study of radiotherapy plus CTLA-4 blockade in lung cancer. Using immunoSEQ multiplex PCR, the repertoire was profiled, and TCRdb retains in-frame clones only, with some absent. There are some 73,000 clones in the sample; 84% occur only once, and roughly 0.87% lies in the top ten. The sequencing used peripheral blood, collected from a patient treated with radiotherapy plus ipilimumab. These receptors all stem from a human donor with non-small cell lung cancer who had stable disease on radiotherapy plus ipilimumab.

This chain connects TRBV4-1 to TRBJ2-1, with D unclear. CDR1 is MGHRA, CDR2 YSYEKL, per germline. The ends were cut back, 0 bases at V and 11 bases at J, with 5 bases in the middle. The CDR3 is made up of 11 amino acids. Here the CDR3 reads CASSQEVQQFF. The CDR3 nucleotides are TGCGCCAGCAGCCAAGAAGTCCAGCAGTTCTTC.

The J gene is TRBJ1-5, the V gene TRBV1. TRBV1 is termed a pseudogene. CDR3 size: 16 residues. This CDR3 is CTSSQDPARRYQPQHF. CDR3 bases: TGCACCAGCAGCCAAGATCCAGCCAGGAGATATCAGCCCCAGCATTTT.

This clone was recorded only once. Other DNA sequences in this specimen translate into the identical CDR3. The rearrangement links TRBV9 to TRBJ2-2, with D hard to call. Germline V CDR1 and CDR2: SGDLS, YYNGEE. The CDR3 extends over 13 amino acids. Trimming removed 0 bases from V and 5 bases from J, with 5 bases in between. The DNA of the CDR3 is TGTGCCAGCAGCGTAGTGGGGACCGGGGAGCTGTTTTTT. It codes for CASSVVGTGELFF.

The V call is TRBV4-1, the J call TRBJ1-1; D remains unclear. Trimming stripped 0 bases from V and 5 bases from J, with 7 bases between. CDR3 size: 13 residues. Per germline, CDR1 MGHRA and CDR2 YSYEKL. CDR3 sequence reads: CASSQDRMTEAFF. Written as DNA, the CDR3 is TGCGCCAGCAGCCAAGATAGGATGACTGAAGCTTTCTTT.

This chain joins TRBV10-3 and TRBJ1-5, with D maybe TRBD1 (5 bases). CDR1 and CDR2 (germline): ENHRY, SYGVKD. This CDR3 spans 17 amino acids. Trimming removed 5 bases at V and 0 bases at J, with 17 bases between. The CDR3 protein is CAISPDNPGFSNQPQHF. The CDR3 DNA is TGTGCCATCAGTCCGGACAATCCGGGGTTTAGCAATCAGCCCCAGCATTTT.

The chain combines TRBV28 with TRBJ1-2, with no clear D. V was shortened by 5 bases and J by 2 bases, with 6 bases between the two germline ends. Germline V CDR1 and CDR2: MDHEN, SYDVKM. The CDR3 spans 12 residues. In nucleotides, the CDR3 is TGTGCCAGCAGTACCGGGAACTATGGCTACACCTTC. Encoded protein: CASSTGNYGYTF.

Only one count was recorded for this clone. V and J are TRBV6-1 and TRBJ1-1; unclear D gene. There are 14 residues in the CDR3. The ends were cut back, 8 bases at V and 2 bases at J, with 15 bases in the middle. Germline lookup yields CDR1 MNHNS and CDR2 SASEGT. CDR3 coding DNA: TGTGCCAGCGGGCGATATCGAGGAAACACTGAAGCTTTCTTT. Protein sequence: CASGRYRGNTEAFF.

The chain is built from TRBV5-1 and TRBJ1-4; TRBD1 is a possible D gene (5 bases). This CDR3 is 15 amino acids long. V was cut by 4 bases and J by 8 bases, with 18 bases left in between. In germline, CDR1 is SGHRS, CDR2 YFSETQ. CDR3 bases: TGCGCCAGCAGCCCGGCTTGGGGGGAAGGAGAAAAACTGTTTTTT. It specifies CASSPAWGEGEKLFF.

V is TRBV27 and J is TRBJ2-1; D gene uncertain. The CDR3 is 12 amino acids. The germline V gene has CDR1 MNHEY and CDR2 SMNVEV (reference sequence). V was cut by 4 bases and J by 6 bases, with 7 bases left in between. The CDR3 nucleotides are TGTGCCAGCAGTTCCGAGCCCAATGAGCAGTTCTTC. Amino acids: CASSSEPNEQFF.

This sequence joins TRBV5-1 and TRBJ2-5; 7 positions agree with TRBD1. The V gene's germline CDR1 is SGHRS and CDR2 YFSETQ. V shed 0 bases and J 3 bases; nucleotides not matched to a gene: 2. The length of the CDR3 is 14 residues. For the CDR3, the DNA is TGCGCCAGCAGCTTGGCCACAGGGGAAGAGACCCAGTACTTC. It translates to CASSLATGEETQYF.

The CDR3 sequence is CASSERAGGGSRNIQYF. The DNA of the CDR3 is TGTGCCAGCAGTGAGCGGGCGGGAGGCGGGAGCCGGAACATTCAGTACTTC. The chain combines TRBV2 with TRBJ2-4; 8 bases fit TRBD2. The CDR3 is 17 amino acids. Trimming took 3 bases from V and 7 from J; bases not matched to a gene: 14. The V gene's germline CDR1 is SNHLY and CDR2 FYNNEI.

V and J are TRBV5-6 and TRBJ2-7; D unclear. The CDR3 runs to 12 residues. Per germline, CDR1 SGHDT and CDR2 YYEEEE. The V end lost 1 base, the J end lost 7 bases, and 9 bases lay between the germline ends. CDR3 coding DNA: TGTGCCAGCAGCTTGTATGGCAGGGAGCAGTACTTC. Translated: CASSLYGREQYF.

The sample holds a few counts of this clone. The genes are TRBV5-1 and TRBJ1-3; possibly TRBD1 for D (5 bases). V lost 3 bases to trimming and J lost 2 bases, with 21 bases between them. From germline, CDR1 is SGHRS and CDR2 YFSETQ. The CDR3 has 18 amino acids. DNA for the CDR3: TGCGCCAGCAGCTCAGGTAGCGGGCGGGGGAATCCTGGAAACACCATATATTTT. This translates into CASSSGSGRGNPGNTIYF. Based on the CDR3 plus reference TRBV5-1 and TRBJ1-3, the full variable domain is KAGVTQTPRYLIKTRGQQVTLSCSPISGHRSVSWYQQTPGQGLQFLFEYFSETQRNKGNFPGRFSGRQFSNSRSEMNVSTLELGDSALYLCASSSGSGRGNPGNTIYFGEGSWLTVV.

CDR3 sequence: CASSSVRGPSSYNEQFF. The CDR3 bases are TGTGCCAGCAGTTCAGTCAGGGGGCCAAGCTCCTACAATGAGCAGTTCTTC. V and J are TRBV28 and TRBJ2-1; 8 bases are a match to TRBD1. Trimming removed 4 bases from V and 0 bases from J; junction bases left unmatched: 8. From germline, CDR1 is MDHEN and CDR2 SYDVKM. The CDR3 runs to 17 residues.

CDR3 nucleotide sequence: TGCGCCAGCGCTCCTCGTCCAGGGGACGCAGATACGCAGTATTTT. Protein: CASAPRPGDADTQYF. The genes are TRBV5-1 and TRBJ2-3, with a possible D match to TRBD1 (6 bases). CDR3 length: 15 amino acids. Germline values: CDR1 SGHRS, CDR2 YFSETQ. V shed 7 bases and J shed 4 bases, with 19 bases lying between them.

The chain joins TRBV7-3 to TRBJ2-7, with TRBD2 matching 7 bases. The V gene's germline CDR1 is SGHTA and CDR2 FQGTGA. The CDR3 loop spans 15 amino acids. The ends lost 0 bases at V and 4 bases at J; junction bases unmatched: 6. The CDR3 protein is CASSLTGGPEYEQYF. The CDR3 nucleotides are TGTGCCAGCAGCTTAACGGGAGGGCCAGAGTACGAGCAGTACTTC.

This clone has more than one count but fewer than ten. The V call is TRBV2, the J call TRBJ1-5, with D unclear. V lost 4 bases, J lost 7 bases, and 11 bases lay in between. This CDR3 has 13 residues. CDR1 is SNHLY, CDR2 FYNNEI, per germline. Here the CDR3 DNA reads TGTGCCAGCAGTGTTAAGGTTCCCCAGCCCCAGCATTTT. It is translated as CASSVKVPQPQHF. Supplemented by reference TRBV2 and TRBJ1-5, the full variable domain reads EPEVTQTPSHQVTQMGQEVILRCVPISNHLYFYWYRQILGQKVEFLVSFYNNEISEKSEIFDDQFSVERPDGSNFTLKIRSTKLEDSAMYFCASSVKVPQPQHFGDGTRLSIL.

The V call is TRBV6-1, the J call TRBJ1-2, with D possibly TRBD1 on 6 matching bases. The CDR3 extends over 16 amino acids. CDR1 MNHNS and CDR2 SASEGT come from the germline V gene. V gave up 3 bases and J gave up 6 bases, with 20 bases separating them. For the CDR3, the DNA is TGTGCCAGCAGTGATCGTCCATCAGGGGAAACTCATGGCTACACCTTC. This sequence encodes CASSDRPSGETHGYTF.

The rearrangement links TRBV2 to TRBJ2-1; 8 bases match TRBD2. The germline V gene encodes CDR1 SNHLY and CDR2 FYNNEI. The CDR3 covers 16 residues. After removal of 1 base from V and 8 bases from J, the junction contained 10 bases not matched to a gene. The CDR3 region is CASSEVAAGADYEQFF. For the CDR3, the DNA is TGTGCCAGCAGTGAAGTAGCAGCGGGAGCTGACTATGAGCAGTTCTTC. The whole variable domain, remainder taken from reference TRBV2 and TRBJ2-1, is EPEVTQTPSHQVTQMGQEVILRCVPISNHLYFYWYRQILGQKVEFLVSFYNNEISEKSEIFDDQFSVERPDGSNFTLKIRSTKLEDSAMYFCASSEVAAGADYEQFFGPGTRLTVL.